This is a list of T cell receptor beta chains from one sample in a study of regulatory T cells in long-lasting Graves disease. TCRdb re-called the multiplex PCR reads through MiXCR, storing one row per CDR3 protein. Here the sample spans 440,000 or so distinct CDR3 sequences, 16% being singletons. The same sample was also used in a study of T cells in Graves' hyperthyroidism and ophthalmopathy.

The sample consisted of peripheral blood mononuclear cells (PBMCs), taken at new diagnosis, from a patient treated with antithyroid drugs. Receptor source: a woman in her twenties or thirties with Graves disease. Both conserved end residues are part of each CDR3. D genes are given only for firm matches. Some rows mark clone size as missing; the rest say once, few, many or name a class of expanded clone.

TGTGCCAGCAGCGTAGAGGGACTAGCGGGAGGCCCGACCTCCGTAAAACAAGAGACCCAGTACTTC | CASSVEGLAGGPTSVKQETQYF | TRBV9 | TRBD2 | TRBJ2-5 | once
TGTGCCAGCAGAGAAACTCAAGGGAGAGGTTTCTTCACTGAAGCCTTCTTT | CASRETQGRGFFTEAFF | TRBV6-4 | NA | TRBJ1-1 | NA
TGCGCCAGCAGCTTGGAAACTGGGCGCACTGAAGCTTTCTTT | CASSLETGRTEAFF | TRBV5-1 | NA | TRBJ1-1 | many
TGTGCCAGTGGAGAAGAGTCCTACAATGAGCAGTTCTTC | CASGEESYNEQFF | TRBV19 | NA | TRBJ2-1 | NA
TGTGCCAGCACCACAGAGACAGCTTTCTCTGGAAACACCATATATTTT | CASTTETAFSGNTIYF | TRBV2 | NA | TRBJ1-3 | many
TGTGCCAGCAGTTTTGCCCTCGCTAGCGGGAGGGGGCGGGGTACGCAGTATTTT | CASSFALASGRGRGTQYF | TRBV12-3/TRBV12-4 | TRBD2 | TRBJ2-3 | many
TGTGCCAGCAGATCTAGCGGGAGTAACACAGATACGCAGTATTTT | CASRSSGSNTDTQYF | TRBV12-3/TRBV12-4 | TRBD2 | TRBJ2-3 | many
TGCAGTGCTAGAGAAAGGGACACCTATGGCTACACCTTC | CSARERDTYGYTF | TRBV20-1 | NA | TRBJ1-2 | NA
TGCGCCAGCAGCCCCAAGGTAGGCGGGAGCGGAGCCGAGCAGTTCTTC | CASSPKVGGSGAEQFF | TRBV4-1 | TRBD2 | TRBJ2-1 | NA
TGCGCCAGCAGCCAAGGGGCGTGGCAGGGCTACAATGAGCAGTTCTTC | CASSQGAWQGYNEQFF | TRBV4-3 | NA | TRBJ2-1 | few
TGTGCCAGCAGTTACACGACAGGGGACAATTCACCCCTCCACTTT | CASSYTTGDNSPLHF | TRBV6-5 | TRBD1 | TRBJ1-6 | many
TGTGCCAGCAGCGGGGACAGGGCCAACTATGGCTACACCTTC | CASSGDRANYGYTF | TRBV9 | TRBD1 | TRBJ1-2 | few
TGTGCCAGCAGCTTGGTTCCCCAGGGACAGGAGGTCTCACCCCTCCACTTT | CASSLVPQGQEVSPLHF | TRBV5-5 | TRBD1 | TRBJ1-6 | few
TGTGCCAGCAGCTTACTAGTTCCAAATGAGCAGTTCTTC | CASSLLVPNEQFF | TRBV7-2 | NA | TRBJ2-1 | many
TGTGCCAGCAGCCCCGGGAACCTCGGGACGGGCAATCAGCCCCAGCATTTT | CASSPGNLGTGNQPQHF | TRBV5-8 | NA | TRBJ1-5 | few
TGTGCCAGCAGTGGGGCGGGGAGGTACGGCAATCAGCCCCAGCATTTT | CASSGAGRYGNQPQHF | TRBV2 | NA | TRBJ1-5 | NA
TGTGCCAGCAGTTTCGACAGGGGCAATCAGCCCCAGCATTTT | CASSFDRGNQPQHF | TRBV2 | TRBD1 | TRBJ1-5 | many
TGTGCCTGGAGACCCACCCCAGCATTTAGCGGGAGGAACACAGATACGCAGTATTTT | CAWRPTPAFSGRNTDTQYF | TRBV30 | TRBD2 | TRBJ2-3 | many
TGTGCCAGCAGCTTAACAGGCGGGAGTGGGTACAATGAGCAGTTCTTC | CASSLTGGSGYNEQFF | TRBV7-3 | TRBD2 | TRBJ2-1 | many